This T cell receptor (beta chain) was sequenced in a study of cytomegalovirus exposure and HLA in healthy donors. Study-level points and caveats: In a later analysis, at a false discovery rate of 0.05, 16,951 TCR beta sequences were associated with HLA alleles. Prediction of most subjects' HLA-A and HLA-B alleles by TCR beta sequences was reportedly accurate.

Worth noting for this clone: Its antigen is not identified.

Germline CDR1 and CDR2: SGHAT and FQNNGV. The CDR3 covers 13 residues. Trimming removed 5 bases at V and 7 bases at J, with 15 bases between. Both 60 Vbeta primers and 13 Jbeta primers went into the PCR. The method was immunoSEQ multiplex PCR; TCRdb's version includes in-frame clones alone and lacks a portion of them. The table records roughly 260,000 clones, 84% of them present only once. The rearrangement joins TRBV11-2 to TRBJ2-7, with a possible D match to TRBD1 (6 bases). Sequences were obtained from PBMCs. This TCR came from a woman aged 40 to 50 in good health and CMV-seropositive. For the CDR3, the DNA is TGTGCCAGCAGCCTAGGGGGAGCCCGGGAGCAGTACTTC. Its protein product is CASSLGGAREQYF.